Listed here are 12 T cell receptor beta chains from one sample, sequenced in a study of PD-1 blockade in classical Hodgkin lymphoma. Time point given: cycle 4 day 1 (C4D1), after around six weeks of nivolumab. Exposure to brentuximab vedotin varied, and each patient had relapsed following autologous stem cell transplantation. Purification of CD4+ T cells from thawed PBMCs was achieved by magnetic negative selection. Profiling relied on immunoSEQ multiplex PCR, and the TCRdb table lists in-frame clones only, not all of them. This table holds roughly 30,000 clones, around four fifths found once. Sequenced here: CD4+ T cells from blood, sampled before the fourth cycle of nivolumab. All receptors derive from a human donor with classical Hodgkin lymphoma.

The V call is TRBV12-5, the J call TRBJ1-5; no firm D call. Trimming cost V 9 bases and J 0 bases, with 9 bases left between them. From germline, CDR1 is LGHNT and CDR2 FRNRAP. The CDR3 extends over 13 amino acids. CDR3 loop: CARGVYSNQPQHF. The CDR3 coding sequence is TGTGCTAGAGGAGTCTATAGCAATCAGCCCCAGCATTTT.

This sequence joins TRBV19 and TRBJ1-3, with D possibly TRBD1 on 6 matching bases. CDR3 length: 15 amino acids. Germline V gene lookup returns CDR1 LNHDA and CDR2 SQIVND (reference sequence). Trimming left V 4 bases short and J 0 bases short, with 10 bases between. As DNA, the CDR3 is TGTGCCAGTAGTAAGGACAGACACTCTGGAAACACCATATATTTT. Translating gives CASSKDRHSGNTIYF.

The chain couples TRBV6-1 to TRBJ2-7; perhaps TRBD1 as D (5 bases). There are 14 residues in the CDR3. Trimming removed 0 bases at V and 4 bases at J, with 10 bases between. Looked up from germline, CDR1 is MNHNS and CDR2 is SASEGT. The CDR3 spells CASSEAIDRYEQYF. Here the CDR3 DNA reads TGTGCCAGCAGTGAAGCGATCGACAGATACGAGCAGTACTTC.

V is TRBV11-2 and J is TRBJ1-2; tentatively, D is TRBD1 (5 bases). The V gene's germline CDR1 is SGHAT and CDR2 FQNNGV. The CDR3 is 11 residues long. Trimming removed 6 bases at V and 7 bases at J, with 9 bases between. The CDR3: CASRGGTGYTF. CDR3 bases: TGTGCCAGCAGGGGGGGGACTGGCTACACCTTC.

The V call is TRBV9, the J call TRBJ2-5; D might be TRBD2 (6 bases). Germline CDR1 reads SGDLS; CDR2 reads YYNGEE. The CDR3 covers 16 residues. V was shortened by 4 bases and J by 5 bases, with 21 bases between the two germline ends. Here the CDR3 DNA reads TGTGCCAGCAGCATAACCCAGGGAGGCAGATTCGAGACCCAGTACTTC. Protein sequence: CASSITQGGRFETQYF.

The rearrangement uses TRBV5-1 and TRBJ1-2, with D tentatively TRBD1 (5 bases). The CDR3 has 16 amino acids. CDR1 and CDR2 from the germline V gene are SGHRS and YFSETQ. V lost 4 bases, J lost 2 bases, and 18 bases lay in between. CDR3 region: CASSRAPGGKNYGYTF. The CDR3 DNA sequence: TGCGCCAGCAGCCGCGCGCCGGGGGGAAAAAACTATGGCTACACCTTC.

This clone was picked up a small number of times. V is TRBV28 and J is TRBJ1-6, with 7 bases that match TRBD1. The CDR3 has 13 amino acids. Germline assignment: CDR1 MDHEN and CDR2 SYDVKM. With V trimmed by 6 bases and J by 7 bases, 3 bases remained unmatched. The CDR3 DNA follows: TGTGCCAGCAGCGGGACAGTAAATTCACCCCTCCACTTT. Its protein is CASSGTVNSPLHF.

CDR3 DNA sequence: TGTGCCAGCAGTTTCGGACAGTACGCCTACGAGCAGTACTTC. Amino acids: CASSFGQYAYEQYF. The chain combines TRBV28 with TRBJ2-7; D perhaps matches TRBD1 (6 bases). The CDR3 is made up of 14 amino acids. V was clipped by 3 bases and J by 2 bases, with 11 bases between them. Germline-derived CDR1 and CDR2 are MDHEN and SYDVKM.

This rearrangement joins TRBV28 to TRBJ1-1; D remains ambiguous. Trimming took off 1 base at V and 10 bases at J, with 16 bases between the two ends. CDR1 and CDR2 from the germline V gene are MDHEN and SYDVKM. This CDR3 is 14 amino acids long. CDR3: CASSLLDNQRRAFF. In DNA, the CDR3 is TGTGCCAGCAGTTTATTAGACAATCAAAGGCGAGCTTTCTTT. Using reference TRBV28 and TRBJ1-1 for the parts outside the CDR3, the full variable domain is DVKVTQSSRYLVKRTGEKVFLECVQDMDHENMFWYRQDPGLGLRLIYFSYDVKMKEKGDIPEGYSVSREKKERFSLILESASTNQTSMYLCASSLLDNQRRAFFGQGTRLTVV.

The chain uses TRBV6-6 and TRBJ1-1; 7 bases match TRBD1. V dropped 0 bases and J dropped 4; count of bases not matched to a gene: 8. Germline CDR1 is MNHNY and CDR2 is SVGAGI (reference sequence). The CDR3 extends over 16 amino acids. For the CDR3, the DNA is TGTGCCAGCAGTTACTCCTTGACAGGGACGGGCACTGAAGCTTTCTTT. Translating gives CASSYSLTGTGTEAFF.

The chain employs TRBV4-3 and TRBJ1-1; D call uncertain. Germline V gene sequence: CDR1 LGHNA, CDR2 YSLEER. The CDR3 runs 15 residues. Trimming cost V 0 bases and J 0 bases, with 8 bases left between them. The CDR3 nucleotides read TGCGCCAGCAGCCAAGATAACAACCTGAACACTGAAGCTTTCTTT. Translated, it gives CASSQDNNLNTEAFF.

The rearrangement uses TRBV12-5 and TRBJ1-1; D is possibly TRBD1 (5 bases). Looked up from germline, CDR1 is LGHNT and CDR2 is FRNRAP. V was shortened by 5 bases and J by 4 bases, with 11 bases between the two germline ends. This CDR3 comprises 13 residues. CDR3 nucleotides: TGTGCTAGTGGTGGGGGTGTCGGCACTGAAGCTTTCTTT. This sequence encodes CASGGGVGTEAFF. The variable domain in full, completed from reference TRBV12-5 and TRBJ1-1, reads DARVTQTPRHKVTEMGQEVTMRCQPILGHNTVFWYRQTMMQGLELLAYFRNRAPLDDSGMPKDRFSAEMPDATLATLKIQPSEPRDSAVYFCASGGGVGTEAFFGQGTRLTVV.